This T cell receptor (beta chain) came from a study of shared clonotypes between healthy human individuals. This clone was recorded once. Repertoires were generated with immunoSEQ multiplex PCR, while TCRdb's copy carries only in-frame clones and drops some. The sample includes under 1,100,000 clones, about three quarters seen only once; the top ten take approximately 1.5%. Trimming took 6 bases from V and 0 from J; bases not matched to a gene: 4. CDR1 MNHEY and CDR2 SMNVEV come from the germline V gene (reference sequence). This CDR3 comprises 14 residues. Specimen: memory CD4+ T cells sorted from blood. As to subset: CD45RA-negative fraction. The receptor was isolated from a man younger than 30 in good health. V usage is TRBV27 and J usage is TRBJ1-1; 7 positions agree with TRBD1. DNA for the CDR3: TGTGCCAGCAGGGTTGGACAGGTGAACACTGAAGCTTTCTTT. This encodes CASRVGQVNTEAFF.